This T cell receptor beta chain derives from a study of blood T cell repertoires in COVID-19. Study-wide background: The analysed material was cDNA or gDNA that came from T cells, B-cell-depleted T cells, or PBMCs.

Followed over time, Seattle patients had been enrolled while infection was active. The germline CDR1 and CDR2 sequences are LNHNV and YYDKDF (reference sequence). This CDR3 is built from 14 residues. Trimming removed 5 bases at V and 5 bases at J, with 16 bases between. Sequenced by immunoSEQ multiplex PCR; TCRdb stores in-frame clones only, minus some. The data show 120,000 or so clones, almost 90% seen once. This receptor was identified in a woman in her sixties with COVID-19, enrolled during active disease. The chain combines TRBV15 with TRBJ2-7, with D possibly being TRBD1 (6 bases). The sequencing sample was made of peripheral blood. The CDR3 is CATSHRERDNEQYF. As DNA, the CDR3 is TGTGCCACCAGCCACAGGGAGCGAGATAACGAGCAGTACTTC.